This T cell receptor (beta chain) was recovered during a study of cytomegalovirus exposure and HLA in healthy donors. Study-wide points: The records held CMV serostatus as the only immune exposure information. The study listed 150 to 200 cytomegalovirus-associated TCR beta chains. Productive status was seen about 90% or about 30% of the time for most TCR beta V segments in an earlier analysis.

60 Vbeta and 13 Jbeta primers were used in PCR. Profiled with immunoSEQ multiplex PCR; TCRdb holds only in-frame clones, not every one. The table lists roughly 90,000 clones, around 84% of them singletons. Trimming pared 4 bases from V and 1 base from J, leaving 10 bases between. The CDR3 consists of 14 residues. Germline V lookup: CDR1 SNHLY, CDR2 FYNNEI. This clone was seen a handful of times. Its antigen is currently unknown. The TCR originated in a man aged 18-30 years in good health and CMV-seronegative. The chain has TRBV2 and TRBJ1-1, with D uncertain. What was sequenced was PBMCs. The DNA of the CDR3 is TGTGCCAGCAGTGGGCATGGAGGGAACACTGAAGCTTTCTTT. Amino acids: CASSGHGGNTEAFF.